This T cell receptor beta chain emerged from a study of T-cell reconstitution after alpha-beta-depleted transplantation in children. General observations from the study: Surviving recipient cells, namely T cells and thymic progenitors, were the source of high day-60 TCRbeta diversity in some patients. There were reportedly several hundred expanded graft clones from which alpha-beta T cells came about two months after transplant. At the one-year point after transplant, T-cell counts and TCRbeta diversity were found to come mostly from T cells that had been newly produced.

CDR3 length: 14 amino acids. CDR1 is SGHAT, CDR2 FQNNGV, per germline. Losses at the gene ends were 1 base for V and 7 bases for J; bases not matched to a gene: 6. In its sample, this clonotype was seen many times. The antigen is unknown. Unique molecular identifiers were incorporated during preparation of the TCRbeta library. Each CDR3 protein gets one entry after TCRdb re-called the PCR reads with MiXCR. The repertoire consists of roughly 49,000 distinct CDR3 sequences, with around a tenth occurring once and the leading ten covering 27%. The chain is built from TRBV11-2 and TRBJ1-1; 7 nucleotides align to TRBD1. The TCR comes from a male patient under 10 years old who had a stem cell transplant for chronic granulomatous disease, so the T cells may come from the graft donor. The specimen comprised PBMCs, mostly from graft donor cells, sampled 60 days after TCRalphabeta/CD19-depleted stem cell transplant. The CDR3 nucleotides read TGTGCCAGCAGCTTAGGGTGGACAGGCGATGAAGCTTTCTTT. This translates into CASSLGWTGDEAFF.